A selection of T cell receptor beta chains follows, all from one sample in a study of T cell responses to AZD1222 COVID-19 vaccine. The assay was immunoSEQ multiplex PCR, and TCRdb's table has in-frame clones only and misses some. The sample shows about 110,000 clones, roughly 85% of them seen only once. Sequenced here: peripheral blood, sampled on day 0 of AZD1222 vaccination. The receptors originated from an adult in good health. CDR3s include the opening cysteine and the closing phenylalanine or tryptophan. A D gene is named only where the DNA matches it firmly. Clone sizes are given selectively: once, few, many, or a class where the clone is expanded.

>TRBV18|-|TRBD1|TRBJ2-1
CASSPQGASEQFF
>TRBV5-1|-|-|TRBJ2-7
CASSLEGVGIYEQYF
>TRBV14|-|TRBD2|TRBJ2-2
CASSRRTLAYDTGELFF
>TRBV6-6|-|-|TRBJ1-3
CASSTAGAGNTIYF
>TRBV18|-|-|TRBJ1-2
CASSPRPGIIYDYGYTF
>TRBV9|once|TRBD1|TRBJ1-1
CASSVSAGGNTEAFF
>TRBV9|-|-|TRBJ1-1
CASSITGSATEAFF
>TRBV2|-|TRBD1|TRBJ1-3
CASSEGTGSGNTIYF
>TRBV7-8|-|-|TRBJ2-1
CASSFPGAQGHEQFF
>TRBV5-1|once|-|TRBJ2-3
CASSLEQPSTDTQYF
>TRBV7-2|-|-|TRBJ1-3
CASSLVMGLSGNTIYF
>TRBV28|-|-|TRBJ1-1
CASSLWGASGPEAFF
>TRBV6-2/TRBV6-3|-|-|TRBJ1-3
CASSYDGNTIYF